This paragraph covers one T cell receptor beta chain sequence. Its antigen remains unknown. Measured with immunoSEQ multiplex PCR; TCRdb has only the in-frame clones, and not every one. The table records under 150,000 clones, roughly 77% of them present only once. The V end lost 3 bases, the J end lost 6 bases, and 3 bases lay between the germline ends. CDR3 length equals 11 residues. CDR1 is MDHEN, CDR2 SYDVKM, per germline. These data belong to a study of radiation and T cells in renal cell carcinoma. Overall study: Nephrectomy followed 15 Gy stereotactic body radiation by 4 weeks.

Study-level points and caveats: In blood, top tumor clones expanded by 2 weeks, shrinking by 4. Baseline intratumoral clonotype presence is unknown without pretreatment biopsies.

Time point denoted: blood 2 weeks post-SBRT. As for treatment: 15 Gy SBRT to primary tumor, nephrectomy 4 weeks later. This renal cell carcinoma was of the clear cell type. This TCR was recovered from an older woman with renal cell carcinoma. V gene TRBV28 combines with J gene TRBJ1-5, with D hard to call. Sequenced material: blood, taken from a patient whose treatment included radiotherapy and nephrectomy. The CDR3: CASSFSQPQHF. DNA for the CDR3: TGTGCCAGCAGTTTTAGTCAGCCCCAGCATTTT.